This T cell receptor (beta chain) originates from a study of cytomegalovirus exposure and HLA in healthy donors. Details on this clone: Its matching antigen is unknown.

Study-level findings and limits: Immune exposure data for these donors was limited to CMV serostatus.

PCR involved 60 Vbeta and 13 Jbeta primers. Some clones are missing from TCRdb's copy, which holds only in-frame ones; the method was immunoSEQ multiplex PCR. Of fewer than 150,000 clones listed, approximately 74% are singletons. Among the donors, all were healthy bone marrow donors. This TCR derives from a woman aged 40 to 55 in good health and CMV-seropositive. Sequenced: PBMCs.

CDR3 sequence reads: CASSTRSGGNTIYF. In DNA, the CDR3 is TGCGCCAGCAGCACCCGAAGTGGCGGAAACACCATATATTTT. The chain joins TRBV4-3 to TRBJ1-3; unclear D gene. Germline values: CDR1 LGHNA, CDR2 YSLEER. The CDR3 is 14 residues long. V lost 5 bases, J lost 4 bases, and 12 bases lay in between.